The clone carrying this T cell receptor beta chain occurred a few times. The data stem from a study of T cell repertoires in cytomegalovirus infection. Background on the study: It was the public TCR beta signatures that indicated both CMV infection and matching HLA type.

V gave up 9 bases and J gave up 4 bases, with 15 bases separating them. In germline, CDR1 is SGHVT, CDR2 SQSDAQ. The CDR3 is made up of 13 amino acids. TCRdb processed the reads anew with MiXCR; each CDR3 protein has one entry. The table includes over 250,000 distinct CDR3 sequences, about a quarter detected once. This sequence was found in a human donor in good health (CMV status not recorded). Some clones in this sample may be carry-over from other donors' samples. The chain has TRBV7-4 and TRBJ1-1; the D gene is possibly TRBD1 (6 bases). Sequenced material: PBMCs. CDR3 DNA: TGTGCCAGTACGGACAGCCTTGGCACTGAAGCTTTCTTT. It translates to CASTDSLGTEAFF.